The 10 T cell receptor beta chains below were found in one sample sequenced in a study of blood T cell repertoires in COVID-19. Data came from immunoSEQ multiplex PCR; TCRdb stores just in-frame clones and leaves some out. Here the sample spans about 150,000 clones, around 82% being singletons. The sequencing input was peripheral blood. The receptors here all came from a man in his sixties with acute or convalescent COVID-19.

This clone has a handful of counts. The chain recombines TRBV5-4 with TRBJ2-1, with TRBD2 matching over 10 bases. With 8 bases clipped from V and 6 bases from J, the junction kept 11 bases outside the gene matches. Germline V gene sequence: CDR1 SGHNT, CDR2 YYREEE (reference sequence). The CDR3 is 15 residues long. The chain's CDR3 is CASMAEAGGFNEQFF. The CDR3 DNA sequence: TGTGCCAGTATGGCCGAAGCGGGGGGGTTCAATGAGCAGTTCTTC.

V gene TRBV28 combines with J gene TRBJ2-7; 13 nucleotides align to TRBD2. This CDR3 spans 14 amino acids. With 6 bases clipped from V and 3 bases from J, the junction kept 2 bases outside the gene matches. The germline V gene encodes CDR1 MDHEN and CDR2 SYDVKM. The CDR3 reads CASSGLAGDYEQYF. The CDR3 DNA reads TGTGCCAGCAGCGGACTAGCGGGAGACTACGAGCAGTACTTC.

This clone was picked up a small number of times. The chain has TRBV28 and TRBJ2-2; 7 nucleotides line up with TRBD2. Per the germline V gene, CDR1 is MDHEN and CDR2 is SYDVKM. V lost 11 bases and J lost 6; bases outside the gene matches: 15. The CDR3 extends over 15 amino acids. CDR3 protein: CAAREGGTVAGELFF. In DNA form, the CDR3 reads TGTGCCGCTAGGGAGGGCGGGACGGTCGCCGGGGAGCTGTTTTTT.

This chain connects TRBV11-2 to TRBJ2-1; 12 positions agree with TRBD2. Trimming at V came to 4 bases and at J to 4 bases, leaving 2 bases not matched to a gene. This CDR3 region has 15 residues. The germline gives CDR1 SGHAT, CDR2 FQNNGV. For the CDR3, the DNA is TGTGCCAGCAGCTCGCTAGCGGGAGGGTACAATGAGCAGTTCTTC. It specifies CASSSLAGGYNEQFF.

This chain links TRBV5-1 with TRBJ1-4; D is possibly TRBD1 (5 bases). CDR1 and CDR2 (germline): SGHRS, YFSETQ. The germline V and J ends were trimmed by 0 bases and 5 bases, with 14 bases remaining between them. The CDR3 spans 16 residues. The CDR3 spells CASSLALAGPNEKLFF. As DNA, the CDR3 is TGCGCCAGCAGCTTGGCCTTGGCAGGGCCCAATGAAAAACTGTTTTTT.

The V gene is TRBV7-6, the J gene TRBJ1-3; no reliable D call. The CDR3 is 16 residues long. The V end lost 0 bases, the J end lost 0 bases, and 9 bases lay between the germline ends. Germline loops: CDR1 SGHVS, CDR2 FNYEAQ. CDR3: CASSLAWAHSGNTIYF. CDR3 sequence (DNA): TGTGCCAGCAGCTTAGCTTGGGCACACTCTGGAAACACCATATATTTT.

The CDR3 here is CASSGPGLGNEQFF. The CDR3 DNA is TGTGCCAGCAGCGGCCCGGGACTAGGAAATGAGCAGTTCTTC. The V and J genes are TRBV3-1 (or the pseudogene TRBV3-2) and TRBJ2-1; 8 bases map to TRBD2. Germline loops: CDR1 LGHDT, CDR2 YNNKEL (reference sequence). The CDR3 consists of 14 residues. The V and J ends lost 5 bases and 7 bases, in that order; junction bases with no gene match: 7.

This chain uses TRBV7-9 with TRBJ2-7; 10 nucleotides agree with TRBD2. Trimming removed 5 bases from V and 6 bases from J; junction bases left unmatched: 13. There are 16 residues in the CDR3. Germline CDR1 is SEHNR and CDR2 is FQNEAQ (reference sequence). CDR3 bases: TGTGCCAGCAGCCGCGGTAGCGGGAGGTCCCGTCCCGAGCAGTACTTC. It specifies CASSRGSGRSRPEQYF.

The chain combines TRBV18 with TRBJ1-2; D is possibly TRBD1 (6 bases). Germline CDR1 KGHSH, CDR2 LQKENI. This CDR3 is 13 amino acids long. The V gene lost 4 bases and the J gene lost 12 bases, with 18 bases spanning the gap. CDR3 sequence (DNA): TGTGCCAGCTCACAAGATTCATCGGGGGGCAACACCTTC. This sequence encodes CASSQDSSGGNTF. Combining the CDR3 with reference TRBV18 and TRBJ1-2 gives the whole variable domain NAGVMQNPRHLVRRRGQEARLRCSPMKGHSHVYWYRQLPEEGLKFMVYLQKENIIDESGMPKERFSAEFPKEGPSILRIQQVVRGDSAAYFCASSQDSSGGNTFGSGTRLTVV.

CDR3 coding DNA: TGTGCCAGCAGCGTAGGACTAGCGGGAGTTTACACCGGGGAGCTGTTTTTT. Encoded protein: CASSVGLAGVYTGELFF. The rearrangement uses TRBV9 and TRBJ2-2; TRBD2 aligns across 12 bases. V lost 0 bases to trimming and J lost 3 bases; unmatched junction nucleotides: 3. Germline V gives CDR1 SGDLS, CDR2 YYNGEE. This CDR3 spans 17 amino acids.